This T cell receptor beta chain originates from a study of early stage breast cancer tumors. Study information: Of roughly 17 invasive breast tumors, about 12 were hormone receptor-positive, HER2-negative. Seven to nine ER+/PR+/HER2- tumors were invasive ductal; a few were invasive lobular. Findings of the study overall: Chain pairing and CD4, CD8 or FOXP3 expression were not captured. Most shared enriched TCRB sequences were commonly generated ones.

Some clones are missing from TCRdb's copy, which holds only in-frame ones; the method was immunoSEQ multiplex PCR. This table holds some 30,000 clones, around four fifths found once. This CDR3 spans 14 amino acids. CDR1 and CDR2 from the germline V gene are MNHNY and SVGAGI (reference sequence). The J segment lost 14 bases and the V segment lost 2 bases, leaving 6 bases of the junction unmatched. A word on this clone: Its antigen is still unknown.

The sequenced material came from blood. The source of this sequence is a person aged 45-65 years with breast cancer. The J gene is TRBJ2-1, the V gene TRBV6-6; 13 bases align to TRBD2. CDR3 sequence (DNA): TGTGCCAGCAGTTACGACGGGACTAGCGGGGCGAAGTTCTTC. It codes for CASSYDGTSGAKFF.